Shown below are 15 T cell receptor beta chains from a single sample sequenced in a study of glioma-infiltrating T cells after dendritic cell vaccination. Profiling relied on immunoSEQ multiplex PCR, and the TCRdb table lists in-frame clones only, not all of them. The table lists roughly 100,000 clones, around 90% of them singletons. Stated time point: after dendritic cell vaccination, including at tumor progression/relapse. The starting material was blood, obtained after dendritic cell vaccination. The receptors were sampled from a human donor with glioblastoma.

This clone was seen only a few times. The rearrangement joins TRBV13 to TRBJ2-7; 10 nucleotides line up with TRBD2. J was trimmed by 2 bases and V by 1 base; bases with no gene match: 11. The CDR3 loop spans 18 amino acids. CDR1 and CDR2 (germline): PRHDT, FYEKMQ (reference sequence). The CDR3 sequence: CASSLAGLAGALTYEQYF. The CDR3 coding sequence is TGTGCCAGCAGCTTAGCGGGGCTAGCGGGGGCCCTTACCTACGAGCAGTACTTC.

The rearrangement uses TRBV4-1 and TRBJ2-7, with a tentative D call TRBD1 (6 bases). With 0 bases removed from V and 3 bases from J, the gap between germline ends came to 12 bases. Germline V CDR1 and CDR2: MGHRA, YSYEKL. This CDR3 contains 15 residues. The CDR3 sequence: CASSQDGPGDYEQYF. DNA for the CDR3: TGCGCCAGCAGCCAAGATGGTCCAGGGGACTACGAGCAGTACTTC.

This clone occurred a few times. The chain links TRBV5-4 to TRBJ1-2, with a possible D match to TRBD1 (6 bases). This CDR3 is 14 amino acids long. Germline V gene data show CDR1 as SGHNT and CDR2 as YYREEE (reference sequence). Trimming stripped 4 bases from V and 0 bases from J, with 10 bases between. The CDR3 DNA reads as TGTGCCAGCAGCCTACAGGGAACTAACTATGGCTACACCTTC. This encodes CASSLQGTNYGYTF.

This chain uses TRBV19 with TRBJ1-1; the D gene is possibly TRBD1 (6 bases). The CDR3 contains 14 residues. Germline CDR1 LNHDA, CDR2 SQIVND (reference sequence). Trimming stripped 6 bases from V and 1 base from J, with 12 bases between. The CDR3 DNA reads TGTGCCAGTAGGAACAGGGCCCCGAACACTGAAGCTTTCTTT. This encodes CASRNRAPNTEAFF. Full variable domain (rest looked up from reference TRBV19 and TRBJ1-1): DGGITQSPKYLFRKEGQNVTLSCEQNLNHDAMYWYRQDPGQGLRLIYYSQIVNDFQKGDIAEGYSVSREKKESFPLTVTSAQKNPTAFYLCASRNRAPNTEAFFGQGTRLTVV.

V usage is TRBV7-3 and J usage is TRBJ2-7, with TRBD2 as a possible D gene (6 bases). Germline V gene sequence: CDR1 SGHTA, CDR2 FQGTGA. CDR3 length: 15 amino acids. The V end was cut by 5 bases, the J end by 2 bases, with 16 bases between. The CDR3 DNA sequence: TGTGCCAGCAGCCCATACGGAGGGACCACCTACGAGCAGTACTTC. Translation gives CASSPYGGTTYEQYF.

The rearrangement links TRBV7-3 to TRBJ1-1; possible D gene TRBD1, 6 bases. Trimming shortened V by 4 bases and J by 0 bases, and 6 bases separated the two germline ends. This CDR3 has 13 amino acids. Per germline, CDR1 SGHTA and CDR2 FQGTGA. The CDR3 sequence is CASSSGVNTEAFF. Here the CDR3 DNA reads TGTGCCAGCAGCTCAGGGGTGAACACTGAAGCTTTCTTT.

In its sample, this clone was seen once. The V and J genes are TRBV5-1 and TRBJ2-5; 9 bases fit TRBD1. Germline lookup yields CDR1 SGHRS and CDR2 YFSETQ. The CDR3 has 13 amino acids. Trimming took 4 bases from V and 5 from J; bases not matched to a gene: 3. The CDR3, as DNA: TGCGCCAGCAGCCCGACAGGGGGGGAGACCCAGTACTTC. It codes for CASSPTGGETQYF.

This sequence joins TRBV7-9 and TRBJ1-5; D may be TRBD1 (5 bases). V was trimmed by 6 bases and J by 8 bases, leaving 14 bases between them. This CDR3 spans 13 amino acids. In germline, CDR1 is SEHNR, CDR2 FQNEAQ (reference sequence). CDR3 DNA: TGTGCCAGCAGTTTTTCAGGGTCCGAGCCCCAGCATTTT. Translated: CASSFSGSEPQHF.

This chain's CDR3 is CASSVGQGVYGYTF. CDR3 in DNA: TGTGCCAGCAGCGTAGGGCAGGGGGTCTATGGCTACACCTTC. The V gene is TRBV9, the J gene TRBJ1-2; 7 nucleotides align to TRBD1. The ends lost 0 bases at V and 4 bases at J; junction bases unmatched: 3. The germline V gene has CDR1 SGDLS and CDR2 YYNGEE. CDR3 size: 14 residues.

This clone was counted only a few times. The CDR3 reads CASSIVGRSYNEQFF. Here the CDR3 DNA reads TGTGCCAGTAGTATAGTGGGCCGTTCCTACAATGAGCAGTTCTTC. The chain joins TRBV19 to TRBJ2-1, with no clear D. Germline CDR1 is LNHDA and CDR2 is SQIVND (reference sequence). The length of the CDR3 is 15 residues. Trimming shortened V by 1 base and J by 1 base, and 8 bases separated the two germline ends.

The chain joins TRBV12-5 to TRBJ2-7, with D unresolved. V gave up 5 bases and J gave up 1 base, with 6 bases separating them. The CDR3 sequence is 12 residues long. Germline V gives CDR1 LGHNT, CDR2 FRNRAP. The CDR3 DNA sequence: TGTGCTAGTGGTAGAGGTTCCTACGAGCAGTACTTC. Encoded protein: CASGRGSYEQYF.

J is TRBJ2-7 and V is TRBV9; 7 bases match TRBD2. The CDR3 covers 14 residues. V lost 4 bases and J lost 3; bases outside the gene matches: 7. Per germline, CDR1 SGDLS and CDR2 YYNGEE. The CDR3 is CASSPSGQSYEQYF. CDR3 coding DNA: TGTGCCAGCAGCCCTAGCGGTCAGAGCTACGAGCAGTACTTC. The variable domain in full, completed from reference TRBV9 and TRBJ2-7, reads DSGVTQTPKHLITATGQRVTLRCSPRSGDLSVYWYQQSLDQGLQFLIQYYNGEERAKGNILERFSAQQFPDLHSELNLSSLELGDSALYFCASSPSGQSYEQYFGPGTRLTVT.

The chain joins TRBV5-1 to TRBJ2-5; D might be TRBD2 (5 bases). Looked up from germline, CDR1 is SGHRS and CDR2 is YFSETQ. Trimming stripped 1 base from V and 5 bases from J, with 15 bases between. This CDR3 comprises 15 residues. CDR3 DNA sequence: TGCGCCAGCAGCTTGAGCACCGGGAACGCGGAGACCCAGTACTTC. This gives the protein CASSLSTGNAETQYF.

This clone was seen just once. V gene TRBV9 combines with J gene TRBJ2-1, with TRBD2 matching 7 bases. The germline CDR1 and CDR2 sequences are SGDLS and YYNGEE. The CDR3 has 16 residues. J gave up 6 bases and V 0 bases, and 9 bases lay outside the gene matches. The CDR3 region has the DNA TGTGCCAGCAGCGTAGATTGGCGGGGGACGACCAATGAGCAGTTCTTC. It is translated as CASSVDWRGTTNEQFF. Looking up the rest from reference TRBV9 and TRBJ2-1 gives the full variable domain: DSGVTQTPKHLITATGQRVTLRCSPRSGDLSVYWYQQSLDQGLQFLIQYYNGEERAKGNILERFSAQQFPDLHSELNLSSLELGDSALYFCASSVDWRGTTNEQFFGPGTRLTVL.

This clone was counted between two and nine times. V usage is TRBV5-6 and J usage is TRBJ1-1; D possibly corresponds to TRBD1 (5 bases). Trimming pared 3 bases from V and 1 base from J, leaving 16 bases between. In germline, CDR1 is SGHDT, CDR2 YYEEEE. There are 16 residues in the CDR3. In DNA form, the CDR3 reads TGTGCCAGCAGCTCTTATTTTGAGACAGCGAACACTGAAGCTTTCTTT. It specifies CASSSYFETANTEAFF.